This entry concerns a single T cell receptor (beta chain). V lost 6 bases, J lost 1 base, and 5 bases stayed unmatched. The germline CDR1 and CDR2 sequences are SQVTM and ANQGSEA. This CDR3 has 15 residues. This sample was taken from a study of cytomegalovirus exposure and HLA in healthy donors. This PCR relied on a set of 60 Vbeta primers and 13 Jbeta primers. Generated by immunoSEQ multiplex PCR, the TCRdb table keeps only in-frame clones and is missing some. This table has under 130,000 clones, roughly 79% appearing once. The source of this sequence is a male donor in good health and CMV-seronegative. Sequenced material: PBMCs. This chain uses TRBV29-1 with TRBJ2-1; 11 bases align to TRBD2. The CDR3 loop reads CSVQLAGGSYNEQFF. CDR3 sequence (DNA): TGCAGCGTCCAATTAGCGGGAGGGTCCTACAATGAGCAGTTCTTC.